This T cell receptor beta chain was retrieved from a study of cytomegalovirus exposure and HLA in healthy donors. Study observations and caveats: An Asian-associated ancestry cluster reportedly showed fewer N-insertions than the approximately 600-donor mean in a later analysis. Researchers reported from a later analysis that most CMV-associated TCR beta chains appeared HLA-restricted.

Notes on this clone: The antigen remains undetermined. One end of the junction fails to match germline, which may point to a read error.

In the PCR, 60 Vbeta and 13 Jbeta primers were used. Using immunoSEQ multiplex PCR, the repertoire was profiled, and TCRdb retains in-frame clones only, with some absent. The sample lists approximately 59,000 clones, 68% occurring once. CDR1 and CDR2 (germline): SSHAT, FNYEAQ (reference sequence). The CDR3 extends over 14 amino acids. This sequence originates from a man aged 40-55 years in good health and CMV-seropositive. The chain links TRBV7-7 to TRBJ2-3; the match to TRBD1 covers 9 bases. The sequenced material came from PBMCs. The CDR3 spells CASSPGQGPDTQYF. The CDR3 coding sequence is TGTGCTAGCAGCCCGGGACAGGGCCCAGATACGCAGTATTTT.